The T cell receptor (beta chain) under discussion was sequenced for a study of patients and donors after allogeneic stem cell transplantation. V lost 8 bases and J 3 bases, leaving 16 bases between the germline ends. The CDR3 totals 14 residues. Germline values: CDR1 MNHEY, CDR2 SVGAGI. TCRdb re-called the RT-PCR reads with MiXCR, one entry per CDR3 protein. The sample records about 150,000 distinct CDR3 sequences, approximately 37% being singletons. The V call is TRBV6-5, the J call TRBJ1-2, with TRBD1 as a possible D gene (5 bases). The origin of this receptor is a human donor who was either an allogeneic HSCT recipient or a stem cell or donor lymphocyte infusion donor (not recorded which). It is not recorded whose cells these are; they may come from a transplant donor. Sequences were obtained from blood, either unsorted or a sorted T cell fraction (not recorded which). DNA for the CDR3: TGTGCCAGCGTGGCCGGGCGGGGCCACTATGGCTACACCTTC. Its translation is CASVAGRGHYGYTF.